Below are 21 T cell receptor beta chains sequenced from a single sample in a study of blood T cells in healthy people across ages. Combining a sample-barcoded 5' primer with a J-beta primer mix, a second PCR ran for roughly 7 to 12 cycles. A single record per CDR3 protein comes from TCRdb applying MiXCR to the 5' RACE reads. The sample holds around 750,000 distinct CDR3 sequences; roughly 50% are singletons and the top ten take 41%. Sequenced material: blood. The receptors come from a man aged 80 or over in good health.

This chain joins TRBV6-2 or TRBV6-3 and TRBJ2-7; 7 bases agree with TRBD1. Germline assignment: CDR1 MNHEY and CDR2 SVGEGT. CDR3 length: 12 amino acids. V was clipped by 6 bases and J by 5 bases; unmatched bases: 4. The CDR3 loop reads CASRSQGNEQYF. Here the CDR3 DNA reads TGTGCCAGCAGATCACAGGGGAACGAGCAGTACTTC.

The V and J genes are TRBV9 and TRBJ2-4; the D is unclear. V dropped 4 bases and J dropped 9 bases, with 11 bases sitting between them. Germline V gives CDR1 SGDLS, CDR2 YYNGEE. This CDR3 has 12 amino acids. Here the CDR3 DNA reads TGTGCCAGCAGCTCTTCCCTGGGCATTCAGTACTTC. Its protein product is CASSSSLGIQYF.

The V call is TRBV18, the J call TRBJ1-1; 9 bases fit TRBD1. Germline values: CDR1 KGHSH, CDR2 LQKENI. The V segment lost 4 bases and the J segment 4 bases; nucleotides outside the gene matches: 7. The CDR3 contains 15 residues. The CDR3 DNA follows: TGTGCCAGCTCACGGATGACAGGGGGGAGCACTGAAGCTTTCTTT. Residues: CASSRMTGGSTEAFF.

To note about this clonotype: One end of the junction does not line up with germline, which may come from a read error. The J gene is TRBJ1-2, the V gene TRBV6-1, with D uncertain. CDR1 and CDR2 (germline): MNHNS, SASEGT. CDR3 length: 14 amino acids. The CDR3 reads CAGSEPRTNYGYTF. Here the CDR3 DNA reads TGTGCCGGCAGTGAACCACGGACTAACTATGGCTACACCTTC.

This rearrangement joins TRBV29-1 to TRBJ2-7; D is possibly TRBD1 (5 bases). V lost 5 bases and J lost 2, with 16 bases in between. The CDR3 covers 14 residues. The germline V gene has CDR1 SQVTM and CDR2 ANQGSEA. CDR3: CSVPSTVSPYEQYF. The CDR3 DNA is TGCAGCGTTCCCTCGACAGTATCCCCCTACGAGCAGTACTTC.

This clonotype was observed a few times. The chain recombines TRBV10-3 with TRBJ1-5; D not certain. This CDR3 has 14 amino acids. Germline values: CDR1 ENHRY, CDR2 SYGVKD. Trimming left V 10 bases short and J 4 bases short, with 17 bases between. The CDR3 here is CATATEVRNQPQHF. The DNA for the CDR3 is TGTGCCACCGCCACAGAAGTTCGAAATCAGCCCCAGCATTTT.

The genes are TRBV20-1 and TRBJ1-5; D possibly corresponds to TRBD1 (5 bases). With 0 bases removed from V and 4 bases from J, the gap between germline ends came to 16 bases. The V gene's germline CDR1 is DFQATT and CDR2 SNEGSKA (reference sequence). The CDR3 is 16 amino acids. The CDR3 sequence: CSARDLRRGLNQPQHF. CDR3 bases: TGCAGTGCTAGAGATCTAAGAAGGGGACTGAATCAGCCCCAGCATTTT.

The chain is built from TRBV9 and TRBJ2-7, with D maybe TRBD1 (6 bases). Germline CDR1 is SGDLS and CDR2 is YYNGEE. The CDR3 has 12 amino acids. The V end lost 0 bases, the J end lost 7 bases, and 8 bases lay between the germline ends. For the CDR3, the DNA is TGTGCCAGCAGCGTAGCTACAGGGGAGCAGTACTTC. This translates into CASSVATGEQYF.

The V call is TRBV5-1, the J call TRBJ2-1; D is possibly TRBD1 or TRBD2 (5 bases each). CDR1 and CDR2 from the germline V gene are SGHRS and YFSETQ. This CDR3 region has 14 residues. Trimming stripped 4 bases from V and 0 bases from J, with 8 bases between. Written as DNA, the CDR3 is TGCGCCAGCAGCGATGGGGGCTCCTACAATGAGCAGTTCTTC. It specifies CASSDGGSYNEQFF.

The chain links TRBV4-1 to TRBJ2-1; the match to TRBD2 covers 12 bases. Looked up from germline, CDR1 is MGHRA and CDR2 is YSYEKL. V shed 3 bases and J 0 bases; nucleotides not matched to a gene: 6. The CDR3 extends over 18 amino acids. The CDR3 sequence: CASSQAGLAGRSYNEQFF. The CDR3, as DNA: TGCGCCAGCAGCCAGGCCGGACTAGCGGGACGCTCCTACAATGAGCAGTTCTTC.

The V gene is TRBV18, the J gene TRBJ1-6; 9 nucleotides match TRBD1. The V gene's germline CDR1 is KGHSH and CDR2 LQKENI. CDR3 length: 18 amino acids. Trimming at V came to 0 bases and at J to 7 bases, leaving 10 bases not matched to a gene. CDR3 DNA sequence: TGTGCCAGCTCACCACCGAGGGGACAGGGCCACATAAATTCACCCCTCCACTTT. This gives the protein CASSPPRGQGHINSPLHF. Supplemented by reference TRBV18 and TRBJ1-6, the full variable domain reads NAGVMQNPRHLVRRRGQEARLRCSPMKGHSHVYWYRQLPEEGLKFMVYLQKENIIDESGMPKERFSAEFPKEGPSILRIQQVVRGDSAAYFCASSPPRGQGHINSPLHFGNGTRLTVT.

V gene TRBV29-1 combines with J gene TRBJ2-1; the D gene could be TRBD1 or TRBD2 (5 bases each). Trimming took off 5 bases at V and 3 bases at J, with 14 bases between the two ends. CDR3 length equals 14 residues. Germline CDR1 reads SQVTM; CDR2 reads ANQGSEA. For the CDR3, the DNA is TGCAGCGTTCTCAGGGAGTTCGGCTACAATGAGCAGTTCTTC. Residues: CSVLREFGYNEQFF.

The chain recombines TRBV18 with TRBJ2-1, with D possibly matching TRBD1 (6 bases). V lost 2 bases and J 2 bases, leaving 10 bases between the germline ends. The CDR3 runs to 15 residues. Germline CDR1 is KGHSH and CDR2 is LQKENI. The CDR3 is CASSPMDRTYNEQFF. The CDR3 bases are TGTGCCAGCTCACCAATGGACAGAACCTACAATGAGCAGTTCTTC. The full variable domain, its missing parts supplied by reference TRBV18 and TRBJ2-1, is NAGVMQNPRHLVRRRGQEARLRCSPMKGHSHVYWYRQLPEEGLKFMVYLQKENIIDESGMPKERFSAEFPKEGPSILRIQQVVRGDSAAYFCASSPMDRTYNEQFFGPGTRLTVL.

This clonotype was observed a handful of times. V and J are TRBV20-1 and TRBJ1-2; a weak D match, TRBD1 (5 bases). Trimming removed 0 bases at V and 7 bases at J, with 9 bases between. The CDR3 spans 12 residues. Germline values: CDR1 DFQATT, CDR2 SNEGSKA (reference sequence). CDR3 in DNA: TGCAGTGCTAGAGAGGGGGTAGTTGGCTACACCTTC. Translation gives CSAREGVVGYTF.

CDR3 protein: CASSQEFRNTEAFF. CDR3 coding DNA: TGTGCCAGCAGCCAAGAATTTAGGAACACTGAAGCTTTCTTT. The chain recombines TRBV3-1 with TRBJ1-1; D is undetermined. This CDR3 region has 14 residues. V lost 0 bases to trimming and J lost 1 base, with 6 bases between them. The germline CDR1 and CDR2 sequences are LGHDT and YNNKEL (reference sequence).

This clonotype was counted between two and nine times. CDR3 loop: CASSPPGQEIYETQYF. For the CDR3, the DNA is TGCGCCAGCAGCCCCCCGGGACAGGAGATCTATGAGACCCAGTACTTC. V is TRBV5-1 and J is TRBJ2-7; TRBD1 aligns across 8 bases. The J call may be in error: the DNA end matches TRBJ2-5 better. Germline assignment: CDR1 SGHRS and CDR2 YFSETQ. This CDR3 is 16 amino acids long.

This chain uses TRBV29-1 with TRBJ1-2; D unresolved. Germline V gene data show CDR1 as SQVTM and CDR2 as ANQGSEA. CDR3 length equals 10 residues. V lost 6 bases, J lost 8 bases, and 10 bases lay in between. CDR3 DNA: TGCAGCGTCCCGGAGCGCGGCTACACCTTC. Encoded protein: CSVPERGYTF.

Comments on this clonotype: Germline is not matched at one junction end, which may reflect a read error. This chain connects TRBV6-2 or TRBV6-3 to TRBJ2-7, with D perhaps given as TRBD1 or TRBD2 (5 bases each). The germline gives CDR1 MNHEY, CDR2 SVGEGT. The CDR3 sequence is 14 residues long. CDR3 region: CVSSYWDGSYGQYF. The CDR3 region has the DNA TGTGTCAGCAGTTACTGGGACGGATCCTACGGGCAGTACTTC.

The chain combines TRBV21-1 with TRBJ2-7; TRBD2 reflects the table's D call only, with no check against the DNA. TRBV21-1 is annotated as a pseudogene. The CDR3 contains 18 residues. The CDR3 is CASSKGEGLAKPLYEQYF. The CDR3, as DNA: TGTGCCAGCAGCAAAGGGGAGGGACTAGCCAAGCCCCTCTACGAGCAGTACTTC.

V and J are TRBV21-1 and TRBJ2-5. TRBV21-1 is described as a pseudogene. The CDR3 has 15 residues. This CDR3 reads CASSKAYRHQETQYF. The CDR3 DNA is TGTGCCAGCAGCAAAGCCTACAGGCACCAAGAGACCCAGTACTTC.

V and J are TRBV6-1 and TRBJ2-1, with D maybe TRBD1 (6 bases). The CDR3 sequence is 16 residues long. Trimming stripped 2 bases from V and 4 bases from J, with 15 bases between. The germline V gene has CDR1 MNHNS and CDR2 SASEGT. The CDR3 DNA follows: TGTGCCAGCAGTGAATTCTTACAGGGTGGTTACAATGAGCAGTTCTTC. It translates to CASSEFLQGGYNEQFF.